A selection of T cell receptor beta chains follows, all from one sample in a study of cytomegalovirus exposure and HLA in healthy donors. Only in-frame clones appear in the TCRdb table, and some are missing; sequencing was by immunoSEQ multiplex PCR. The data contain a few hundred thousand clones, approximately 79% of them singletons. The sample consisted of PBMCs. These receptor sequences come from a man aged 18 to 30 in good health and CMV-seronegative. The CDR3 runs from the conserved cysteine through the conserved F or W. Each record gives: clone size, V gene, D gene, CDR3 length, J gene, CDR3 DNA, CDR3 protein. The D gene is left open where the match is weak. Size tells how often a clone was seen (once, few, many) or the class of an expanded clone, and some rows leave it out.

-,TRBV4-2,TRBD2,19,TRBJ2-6,TGTGCCAGCAGCCAAAAGACTAGCGGGAGGGCCTCTGGGGCCAACGTCCTGACTTTC,CASSQKTSGRASGANVLTF
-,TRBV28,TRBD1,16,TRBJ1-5,TGTGCCACCAGACCGTTCCTACAGGGGGATAATCAGCCCCAGCATTTT,CATRPFLQGDNQPQHF
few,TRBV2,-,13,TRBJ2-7,TGTGCCAGCAGTGAAGGACAGCACTACGAGCAGTACTTC,CASSEGQHYEQYF
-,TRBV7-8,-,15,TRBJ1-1,TGTGCCAGCAGCTCCAAGACAGGCCAGAGCCCTGAAGCTTTCTTT,CASSSKTGQSPEAFF
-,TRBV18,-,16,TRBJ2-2,TGTGCCAGCTCACCACTAGCGCCATCGAACACCGGGGAGCTGTTTTTT,CASSPLAPSNTGELFF
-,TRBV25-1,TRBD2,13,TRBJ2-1,TGTGCCAGCAGCCCGGGGGGTATTCGTGAGCAGTTCTTC,CASSPGGIREQFF
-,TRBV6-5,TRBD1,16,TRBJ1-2,TGTGCCAGCAGTTCACCGACTGGGACAGGCAACTATGGCTACACCTTC,CASSSPTGTGNYGYTF
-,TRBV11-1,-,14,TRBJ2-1,TGTGCCAGCAAGGTAGCGCCTACTAACAATGAGCAGTTCTTC,CASKVAPTNNEQFF
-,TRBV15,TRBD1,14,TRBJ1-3,TGTGCCACCAGCAGGGGGGACAGCGGAAACACCATATATTTT,CATSRGDSGNTIYF
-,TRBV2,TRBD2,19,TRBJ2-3,TGTGCCAGCAGTGTTTTTGGGCGGGGGAATAATCCTAGCACAGATACGCAGTATTTT,CASSVFGRGNNPSTDTQYF
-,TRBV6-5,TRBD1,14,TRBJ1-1,TGTGCCAGCAGTTCCGACAGGGGAAGGACTGAAGCTTTCTTT,CASSSDRGRTEAFF
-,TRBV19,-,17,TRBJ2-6,TGTGCCAGTAGTATAGTCCTGGTAGCGGCTGGGGCCAACGTCCTGACTTTC,CASSIVLVAAGANVLTF
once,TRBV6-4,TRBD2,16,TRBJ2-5,TGTGCCAGCAGTGACTCCCGACAGCGAGCGGGGGAGACCCAGTACTTC,CASSDSRQRAGETQYF
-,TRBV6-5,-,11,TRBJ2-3,TGTGCCAGCAGGAAGGGGGATACGCAGTATTTT,CASRKGDTQYF
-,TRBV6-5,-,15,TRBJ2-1,TGTGCCAGCAACCCCGGGGTGGTCGGAGTAAATGAGCAGTTCTTC,CASNPGVVGVNEQFF
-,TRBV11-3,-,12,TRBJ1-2,TGTGCCAGCAGCCTCCCAGGCCGAGGCTACACCTTC,CASSLPGRGYTF
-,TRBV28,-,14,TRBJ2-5,TGTGCCAGCAGCTCTCGTCGGGGCCAAGAGACCCAGTACTTC,CASSSRRGQETQYF
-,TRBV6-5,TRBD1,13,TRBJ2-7,TGTGCCAGCAGACGACAGGGGGCCGACGAGCAGTACTTC,CASRRQGADEQYF
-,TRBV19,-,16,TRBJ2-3,TGTGCCAGTAAAGGAGGCCACCACTCCGTCACAGATACGCAGTATTTT,CASKGGHHSVTDTQYF
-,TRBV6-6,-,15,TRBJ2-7,TGTGCCAGCAGTGGCGTATGGGGGGTCCCCTACGAGCAGTACTTC,CASSGVWGVPYEQYF
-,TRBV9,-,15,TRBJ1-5,TGTGCCAGCAGCGTAAGCGACGGTCCCGCTCAGCCCCAGCATTTT,CASSVSDGPAQPQHF
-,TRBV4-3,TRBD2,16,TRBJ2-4,TGCGCCAGCAGCCAAGACCTAGCGGGGGCCAAAAACATTCAGTACTTC,CASSQDLAGAKNIQYF
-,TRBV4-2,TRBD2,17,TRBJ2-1,TGTGCCAGCAGCCACAGTATCGGACTAGCGGGGAGTAATGAGCAGTTCTTC,CASSHSIGLAGSNEQFF
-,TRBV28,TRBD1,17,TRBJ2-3,TGTGCCAGCAGTTTATCGTTCGGACAGGAAGGCACAGATACGCAGTATTTT,CASSLSFGQEGTDTQYF
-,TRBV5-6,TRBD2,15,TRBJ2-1,TGTGCCAGCAGCTTCTTAGCGGGCCATACCAATGAGCAGTTCTTC,CASSFLAGHTNEQFF
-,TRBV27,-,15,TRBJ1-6,TGTGCCACCCGGGGTAAAGGCTCCTATAATTCACCCCTCCACTTT,CATRGKGSYNSPLHF
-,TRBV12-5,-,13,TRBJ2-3,TGTGCTAGTGGGCCCAGGGGCACAGATACGCAGTATTTT,CASGPRGTDTQYF
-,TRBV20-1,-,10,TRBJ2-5,TGCAGTGCTCTCCAAGAGACCCAGTACTTC,CSALQETQYF
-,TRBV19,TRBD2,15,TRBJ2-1,TGTGCCAGTTCCCGGGGGAGGGCGGACTACAATGAGCAGTTCTTC,CASSRGRADYNEQFF
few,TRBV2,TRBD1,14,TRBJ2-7,TGTGCCAGCAGTGCGACAGGGGAAACAGGCGAGCAGTACTTC,CASSATGETGEQYF
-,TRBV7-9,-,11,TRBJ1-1,TGTGCCAGCAGCCACACAGCTGAAGCTTTCTTT,CASSHTAEAFF
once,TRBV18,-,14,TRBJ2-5,TGTGCCAGCTCACCACCGACAGGGAGGGAGACCCAGTACTTC,CASSPPTGRETQYF
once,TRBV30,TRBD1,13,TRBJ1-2,TGTGCCTGGAGTGGACAGGGGGCTGGTGGCTACACCTTC,CAWSGQGAGGYTF
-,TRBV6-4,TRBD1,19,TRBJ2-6,TGTGCCAGCAGCCTCGGTCCGGGACAGGGGTCCTCTGGGGCCAACGTCCTGACTTTC,CASSLGPGQGSSGANVLTF
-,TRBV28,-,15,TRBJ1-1,TGTGCCAGCAGTTTTGGCGACAGTGCGAACACTGAAGCTTTCTTT,CASSFGDSANTEAFF
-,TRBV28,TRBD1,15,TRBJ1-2,TGTGCCAGCAGTTTAAGGGACAGGGGTTACTATGGCTACACCTTC,CASSLRDRGYYGYTF
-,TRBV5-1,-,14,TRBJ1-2,TGCGCCAGCAGCTTGAGTGGGGAGAGCTATGGCTACACCTTC,CASSLSGESYGYTF
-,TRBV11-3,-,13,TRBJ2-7,TGTGCCACCCGGACAATTTGGCCCTACGAGCAGTACTTC,CATRTIWPYEQYF
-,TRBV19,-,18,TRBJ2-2,TGTGCCAGTAGTACACGGACTACCTCTAGGGGCTTCACCGGGGAGCTGTTTTTT,CASSTRTTSRGFTGELFF
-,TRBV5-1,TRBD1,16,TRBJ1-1,TGCGCCAGCAGCTGGGGGGACAGGCCGTTGGACACTGAAGCTTTCTTT,CASSWGDRPLDTEAFF
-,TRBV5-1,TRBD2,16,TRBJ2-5,TGCGCCAGCAGCTTGGTGCGGGGGGCGTCGGGAGAGACCCAGTACTTC,CASSLVRGASGETQYF
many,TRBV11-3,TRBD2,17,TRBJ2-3,TGTGCCAGCAGCTTGGGGGTGACTAGCGGGAGCACAGATACGCAGTATTTT,CASSLGVTSGSTDTQYF
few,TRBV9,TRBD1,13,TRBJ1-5,TGTGCCAGCAGCGCACAGGGGAATCAGCCCCAGCATTTT,CASSAQGNQPQHF
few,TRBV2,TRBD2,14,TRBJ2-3,TGTGCCAGCAGGCGGGGGGGCCGCACAGATACGCAGTATTTT,CASRRGGRTDTQYF
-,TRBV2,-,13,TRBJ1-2,TGTGCCAGCAGTCAATCTCAGTACTATGGCTACACCTTC,CASSQSQYYGYTF
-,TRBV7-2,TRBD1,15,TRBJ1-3,TGTGCCAGCAGCTCCCCAGGGGGGACTGGAAACACCATATATTTT,CASSSPGGTGNTIYF
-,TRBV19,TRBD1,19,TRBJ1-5,TGTGCCAGTAGTATAGGCCCGGGACAGGGGTCTCCCAGCAATCAGCCCCAGCATTTT,CASSIGPGQGSPSNQPQHF
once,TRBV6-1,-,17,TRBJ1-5,TGTGCCAGCAGTGAAAAACTGGCAGGGGCTAGCAATCAGCCCCAGCATTTT,CASSEKLAGASNQPQHF
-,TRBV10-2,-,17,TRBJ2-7,TGCGCCAGCAGTGGGGGCCTGAGCGGGTATAGCTCCTACGAGCAGTACTTC,CASSGGLSGYSSYEQYF
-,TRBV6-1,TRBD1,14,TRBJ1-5,TGTGCCAGCAGGGGGGACAGTAGCAATCAGCCCCAGCATTTT,CASRGDSSNQPQHF
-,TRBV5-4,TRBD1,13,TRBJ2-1,TGTGCCAGCAGCGGACAGGGGACGGGTGAGCAGTTCTTC,CASSGQGTGEQFF